The rows below give T cell receptor beta chains drawn from one sample of a study of cytomegalovirus exposure and HLA in healthy donors. Measured with immunoSEQ multiplex PCR; TCRdb has only the in-frame clones, and not every one. The sample has more than 95,000 clones, about 77% seen once. Input material: PBMCs. The receptors were gathered from a woman younger than 35 in good health and CMV-seropositive. CDR3s include the opening cysteine and the closing phenylalanine or tryptophan. Each record gives: clone size, D gene, J gene, V gene, CDR3 protein, CDR3 DNA. A D gene is named only where the DNA matches it firmly. Not all rows give a size; the values are once, few, many and, for expanded clones, a class.

clone_size: few; d_call: NA; j_call: TRBJ1-5; v_call: TRBV25-1; cdr3_aa: CASSEYTGTNQPQHF; cdr3_nt: TGTGCCAGCAGTGAGTATACAGGGACCAATCAGCCCCAGCATTTT
clone_size: NA; d_call: NA; j_call: TRBJ1-1; v_call: TRBV5-5; cdr3_aa: CASSFVPIGGNTEAFF; cdr3_nt: TGTGCCAGCAGCTTCGTTCCCATAGGGGGAAACACTGAAGCTTTCTTT
clone_size: NA; d_call: NA; j_call: TRBJ2-7; v_call: TRBV19; cdr3_aa: CASSYNRDPNEQYF; cdr3_nt: TGTGCCAGTTCCTACAACAGGGACCCTAACGAGCAGTACTTC
clone_size: NA; d_call: TRBD1; j_call: TRBJ1-2; v_call: TRBV19; cdr3_aa: CASTQPWRTGGGYTF; cdr3_nt: TGTGCCAGTACCCAGCCCTGGCGGACAGGGGGTGGCTACACCTTC
clone_size: NA; d_call: NA; j_call: TRBJ2-4; v_call: TRBV19; cdr3_aa: CASSIAGLIAKNIQYF; cdr3_nt: TGTGCCAGTAGTATTGCGGGCCTGATAGCCAAAAACATTCAGTACTTC
clone_size: NA; d_call: TRBD2; j_call: TRBJ2-2; v_call: TRBV9; cdr3_aa: CASSSGGGTGELFF; cdr3_nt: TGTGCCAGCAGCTCCGGGGGGGGAACCGGGGAGCTGTTTTTT
clone_size: NA; d_call: NA; j_call: TRBJ2-7; v_call: TRBV7-9; cdr3_aa: CASSSRDTAYEQYF; cdr3_nt: TGTGCCAGCAGCTCCAGGGACACAGCCTACGAGCAGTACTTC
clone_size: NA; d_call: TRBD2; j_call: TRBJ2-3; v_call: TRBV10-2; cdr3_aa: CASREGGGTDTQYF; cdr3_nt: TGCGCCAGCAGGGAGGGCGGGGGGACAGATACGCAGTATTTT
clone_size: NA; d_call: NA; j_call: TRBJ2-3; v_call: TRBV27; cdr3_aa: CASSLSLSDTQYF; cdr3_nt: TGTGCCAGCAGTTTATCCCTCTCAGATACGCAGTATTTT
clone_size: NA; d_call: TRBD2; j_call: TRBJ2-1; v_call: TRBV11-2; cdr3_aa: CASSSPWGTSPYNEQFF; cdr3_nt: TGTGCCAGCAGCTCCCCCTGGGGGACTAGTCCGTATAATGAGCAGTTCTTC
clone_size: NA; d_call: TRBD1; j_call: TRBJ2-7; v_call: TRBV14; cdr3_aa: CASSQLTGYSYEQYF; cdr3_nt: TGTGCCAGCAGCCAACTGACAGGGTACTCCTACGAGCAGTACTTC
clone_size: NA; d_call: NA; j_call: TRBJ2-7; v_call: TRBV21-1; cdr3_aa: CASSRTGTYEQYF; cdr3_nt: TGTGCCAGCAGTCGGACAGGAACCTACGAGCAGTACTTC
clone_size: few; d_call: NA; j_call: TRBJ2-3; v_call: TRBV11-3; cdr3_aa: CASGGAEDTQYF; cdr3_nt: TGTGCCAGCGGGGGGGCGGAAGATACGCAGTATTTT
clone_size: NA; d_call: TRBD1; j_call: TRBJ1-4; v_call: TRBV28; cdr3_aa: CASSGRDRYNEKLFF; cdr3_nt: TGTGCCAGCAGTGGCCGGGACAGATATAATGAAAAACTGTTTTTT
clone_size: NA; d_call: TRBD1; j_call: TRBJ1-2; v_call: TRBV5-4; cdr3_aa: CASSTDRGTYGYTF; cdr3_nt: TGTGCCAGCAGCACTGACAGGGGGACCTATGGCTACACCTTC
clone_size: once; d_call: NA; j_call: TRBJ1-6; v_call: TRBV12-5; cdr3_aa: CASGLGPARADNSPLHF; cdr3_nt: TGTGCTAGTGGTTTGGGCCCCGCCAGGGCTGACAATTCACCCCTCCACTTT
clone_size: NA; d_call: NA; j_call: TRBJ2-7; v_call: TRBV14; cdr3_aa: CAPMGGLSSYEQYF; cdr3_nt: TGTGCCCCCATGGGGGGACTGAGCTCCTACGAGCAGTACTTC
clone_size: NA; d_call: TRBD2; j_call: TRBJ2-7; v_call: TRBV7-9; cdr3_aa: CASSEREVSYEQYF; cdr3_nt: TGTGCCAGCAGCGAGCGGGAGGTCTCCTACGAGCAGTACTTC
clone_size: NA; d_call: TRBD1; j_call: TRBJ1-1; v_call: TRBV28; cdr3_aa: CASNPRQGRVAEAFF; cdr3_nt: TGTGCCAGCAACCCAAGACAGGGCCGTGTGGCTGAAGCTTTCTTT
clone_size: NA; d_call: TRBD2; j_call: TRBJ2-7; v_call: TRBV13; cdr3_aa: CASSSGTSARGSYEQYF; cdr3_nt: TGTGCCAGCAGCTCGGGGACTAGCGCGAGGGGTTCCTACGAGCAGTACTTC
clone_size: NA; d_call: NA; j_call: TRBJ1-5; v_call: TRBV5-5; cdr3_aa: CASSLRPSFGRGGSNQPQHF; cdr3_nt: TGTGCCAGCAGCTTGCGGCCCAGCTTTGGGAGGGGGGGGAGCAATCAGCCCCAGCATTTT
clone_size: NA; d_call: TRBD2; j_call: TRBJ2-3; v_call: TRBV7-2; cdr3_aa: CASSLDRTSGGQEYF; cdr3_nt: TGTGCCAGCAGCTTAGATAGGACTAGCGGGGGGCAGGAGTATTTT
clone_size: NA; d_call: TRBD2; j_call: TRBJ2-6; v_call: TRBV4-3; cdr3_aa: CASSQDGLAGVEGANVLTF; cdr3_nt: TGCGCCAGCAGCCAAGATGGATTAGCGGGAGTGGAAGGGGCCAACGTCCTGACTTTC
clone_size: NA; d_call: NA; j_call: TRBJ2-3; v_call: TRBV4-3; cdr3_aa: CASSQEGRETDTQYF; cdr3_nt: TGCGCCAGCAGCCAAGAAGGGAGAGAAACAGATACGCAGTATTTT
clone_size: NA; d_call: TRBD1; j_call: TRBJ1-1; v_call: TRBV18; cdr3_aa: CASGQGFMNTEAFF; cdr3_nt: TGTGCCAGTGGACAGGGATTCATGAACACTGAAGCTTTCTTT
clone_size: NA; d_call: NA; j_call: TRBJ2-7; v_call: TRBV28; cdr3_aa: CASSLFQGHSYEQYF; cdr3_nt: TGTGCCAGCAGTTTATTTCAGGGTCATTCCTACGAGCAGTACTTC
clone_size: NA; d_call: NA; j_call: TRBJ1-6; v_call: TRBV7-8; cdr3_aa: CASSPNPTGSYNSPLHF; cdr3_nt: TGTGCCAGCAGCCCCAACCCCACGGGCTCCTATAATTCACCCCTCCACTTT
clone_size: once; d_call: NA; j_call: TRBJ1-4; v_call: TRBV2; cdr3_aa: CASRGLTQRPATNEKLFF; cdr3_nt: TGTGCCAGCAGAGGCTTAACGCAGCGCCCTGCAACTAATGAAAAACTGTTTTTT
clone_size: NA; d_call: NA; j_call: TRBJ1-5; v_call: TRBV27; cdr3_aa: CASSLPGFNQPQHF; cdr3_nt: TGTGCCAGCAGTTTACCAGGGTTCAATCAGCCCCAGCATTTT
clone_size: NA; d_call: NA; j_call: TRBJ1-4; v_call: TRBV11-2; cdr3_aa: CASSEITGWSEKLFF; cdr3_nt: TGTGCCAGCAGCGAGATAACAGGGTGGAGTGAAAAACTGTTTTTT
clone_size: NA; d_call: TRBD1; j_call: TRBJ1-2; v_call: TRBV7-9; cdr3_aa: CASSLVAGQVVYTF; cdr3_nt: TGTGCCAGCAGCTTAGTGGCGGGACAGGTTGTCTACACCTTC
clone_size: NA; d_call: NA; j_call: TRBJ2-5; v_call: TRBV12-5; cdr3_aa: CASGRGETQYF; cdr3_nt: TGTGCTAGTGGTCGGGGGGAGACCCAGTACTTC
clone_size: NA; d_call: TRBD1; j_call: TRBJ2-2; v_call: TRBV11-1; cdr3_aa: CASRLSDRGANTGELFF; cdr3_nt: TGTGCCAGCAGGTTATCAGACAGGGGTGCTAACACCGGGGAGCTGTTTTTT
clone_size: NA; d_call: NA; j_call: TRBJ1-4; v_call: TRBV7-6; cdr3_aa: CASSPVGATNEKLFF; cdr3_nt: TGTGCCAGCAGCCCGGTAGGGGCCACTAATGAAAAACTGTTTTTT
clone_size: NA; d_call: TRBD1; j_call: TRBJ1-1; v_call: TRBV6-1; cdr3_aa: CASRVDRGNTEAFF; cdr3_nt: TGTGCCAGCAGAGTCGACAGGGGGAACACTGAAGCTTTCTTT
clone_size: NA; d_call: TRBD1; j_call: TRBJ1-1; v_call: TRBV7-9; cdr3_aa: CASSLETTGLNTEAFF; cdr3_nt: TGTGCCAGCAGCCTGGAGACGACAGGGCTAAACACTGAAGCTTTCTTT
clone_size: NA; d_call: TRBD2; j_call: TRBJ2-3; v_call: TRBV29-1; cdr3_aa: CSVVSGRAIGDTQYF; cdr3_nt: TGCAGCGTTGTTAGCGGGAGGGCCATTGGAGATACGCAGTATTTT
clone_size: few; d_call: NA; j_call: TRBJ1-2; v_call: TRBV6-6; cdr3_aa: CASSQDGIPKGYTF; cdr3_nt: TGTGCCAGCAGTCAAGACGGGATACCAAAAGGCTACACCTTC
clone_size: NA; d_call: TRBD2; j_call: TRBJ2-1; v_call: TRBV6-5; cdr3_aa: CASSFATSGVGYEQFF; cdr3_nt: TGTGCCAGCAGTTTCGCGACTAGCGGGGTGGGCTATGAGCAGTTCTTC
clone_size: NA; d_call: NA; j_call: TRBJ2-7; v_call: TRBV5-1; cdr3_aa: CASSLGNRDKTQYF; cdr3_nt: TGCGCCAGCAGCTTGGGAAACAGAGATAAAACGCAGTACTTC
clone_size: NA; d_call: NA; j_call: TRBJ1-6; v_call: TRBV14; cdr3_aa: CASSQGQGLFRDSPLHF; cdr3_nt: TGTGCCAGCAGCCAAGGTCAGGGATTGTTTAGGGATTCACCCCTCCACTTT
clone_size: NA; d_call: TRBD2; j_call: TRBJ2-1; v_call: TRBV7-9; cdr3_aa: CASSLSGTSNEQFF; cdr3_nt: TGTGCCAGCAGCTTATCGGGGACTAGCAATGAGCAGTTCTTC
clone_size: NA; d_call: NA; j_call: TRBJ1-2; v_call: TRBV19; cdr3_aa: CASSMAGRGKLYGYTF; cdr3_nt: TGTGCCAGTAGTATGGCCGGCAGGGGAAAGCTGTATGGCTACACCTTC
clone_size: NA; d_call: NA; j_call: TRBJ2-2; v_call: TRBV27; cdr3_aa: CASSPNRGTGELFF; cdr3_nt: TGTGCCAGCAGTCCCAACCGGGGCACCGGGGAGCTGTTTTTT
clone_size: few; d_call: TRBD1; j_call: TRBJ1-5; v_call: TRBV11-2; cdr3_aa: CASSPTGLGNQPQHF; cdr3_nt: TGTGCCAGCAGCCCGACAGGGCTGGGCAATCAGCCCCAGCATTTT
clone_size: NA; d_call: TRBD1; j_call: TRBJ2-7; v_call: TRBV2; cdr3_aa: CASRRDRASYEQYF; cdr3_nt: TGTGCCAGCAGGAGGGACAGGGCCTCCTACGAGCAGTACTTC
clone_size: NA; d_call: NA; j_call: TRBJ2-7; v_call: TRBV30; cdr3_aa: CAGLSLGQTYEQYF; cdr3_nt: TGTGCCGGACTAAGCTTGGGACAGACCTACGAGCAGTACTTC
clone_size: few; d_call: NA; j_call: TRBJ2-7; v_call: TRBV6-6; cdr3_aa: CASTKGMGEQYF; cdr3_nt: TGTGCCAGCACTAAGGGGATGGGCGAGCAGTACTTC
clone_size: NA; d_call: TRBD2; j_call: TRBJ2-5; v_call: TRBV11-3; cdr3_aa: CASSLGGPSSGVYQETQYF; cdr3_nt: TGTGCCAGCAGCTTAGGAGGGCCCAGTAGCGGGGTTTACCAAGAGACCCAGTACTTC
clone_size: NA; d_call: TRBD2; j_call: TRBJ2-1; v_call: TRBV13; cdr3_aa: CASSLGLPAGEYNEQFF; cdr3_nt: TGTGCCAGCAGCTTAGGCCTTCCAGCGGGAGAGTACAATGAGCAGTTCTTC
clone_size: few; d_call: NA; j_call: TRBJ2-2; v_call: TRBV10-3; cdr3_aa: CAISTNAGELFF; cdr3_nt: TGTGCCATCAGTACAAATGCCGGGGAGCTGTTTTTT
clone_size: NA; d_call: NA; j_call: TRBJ2-5; v_call: TRBV6-6; cdr3_aa: CASSYALQETQYF; cdr3_nt: TGTGCCAGCAGTTATGCGCTCCAAGAGACCCAGTACTTC
clone_size: NA; d_call: TRBD1; j_call: TRBJ1-2; v_call: TRBV5-8; cdr3_aa: CASRQTGTANYGYTF; cdr3_nt: TGTGCCAGCAGGCAAACAGGGACAGCTAACTATGGCTACACCTTC
clone_size: NA; d_call: TRBD1; j_call: TRBJ1-2; v_call: TRBV5-1; cdr3_aa: CASKSGTGGVYGYTF; cdr3_nt: TGCGCCAGCAAGTCCGGGACAGGGGGCGTGTATGGCTACACCTTC
clone_size: NA; d_call: TRBD1; j_call: TRBJ1-2; v_call: TRBV29-1; cdr3_aa: CSSKSRTGGGYGYTF; cdr3_nt: TGCAGCTCGAAATCACGGACAGGGGGCGGGTATGGCTACACCTTC
clone_size: NA; d_call: TRBD2; j_call: TRBJ2-2; v_call: TRBV5-6; cdr3_aa: CASSLGRTSGYTGELFF; cdr3_nt: TGTGCCAGCAGCTTGGGTAGGACTAGCGGGTACACCGGGGAGCTGTTTTTT
clone_size: NA; d_call: TRBD2; j_call: TRBJ2-4; v_call: TRBV2; cdr3_aa: CASRGLAGGVSKNIQYF; cdr3_nt: TGTGCCAGCAGGGGACTAGCGGGAGGGGTGTCCAAAAACATTCAGTACTTC